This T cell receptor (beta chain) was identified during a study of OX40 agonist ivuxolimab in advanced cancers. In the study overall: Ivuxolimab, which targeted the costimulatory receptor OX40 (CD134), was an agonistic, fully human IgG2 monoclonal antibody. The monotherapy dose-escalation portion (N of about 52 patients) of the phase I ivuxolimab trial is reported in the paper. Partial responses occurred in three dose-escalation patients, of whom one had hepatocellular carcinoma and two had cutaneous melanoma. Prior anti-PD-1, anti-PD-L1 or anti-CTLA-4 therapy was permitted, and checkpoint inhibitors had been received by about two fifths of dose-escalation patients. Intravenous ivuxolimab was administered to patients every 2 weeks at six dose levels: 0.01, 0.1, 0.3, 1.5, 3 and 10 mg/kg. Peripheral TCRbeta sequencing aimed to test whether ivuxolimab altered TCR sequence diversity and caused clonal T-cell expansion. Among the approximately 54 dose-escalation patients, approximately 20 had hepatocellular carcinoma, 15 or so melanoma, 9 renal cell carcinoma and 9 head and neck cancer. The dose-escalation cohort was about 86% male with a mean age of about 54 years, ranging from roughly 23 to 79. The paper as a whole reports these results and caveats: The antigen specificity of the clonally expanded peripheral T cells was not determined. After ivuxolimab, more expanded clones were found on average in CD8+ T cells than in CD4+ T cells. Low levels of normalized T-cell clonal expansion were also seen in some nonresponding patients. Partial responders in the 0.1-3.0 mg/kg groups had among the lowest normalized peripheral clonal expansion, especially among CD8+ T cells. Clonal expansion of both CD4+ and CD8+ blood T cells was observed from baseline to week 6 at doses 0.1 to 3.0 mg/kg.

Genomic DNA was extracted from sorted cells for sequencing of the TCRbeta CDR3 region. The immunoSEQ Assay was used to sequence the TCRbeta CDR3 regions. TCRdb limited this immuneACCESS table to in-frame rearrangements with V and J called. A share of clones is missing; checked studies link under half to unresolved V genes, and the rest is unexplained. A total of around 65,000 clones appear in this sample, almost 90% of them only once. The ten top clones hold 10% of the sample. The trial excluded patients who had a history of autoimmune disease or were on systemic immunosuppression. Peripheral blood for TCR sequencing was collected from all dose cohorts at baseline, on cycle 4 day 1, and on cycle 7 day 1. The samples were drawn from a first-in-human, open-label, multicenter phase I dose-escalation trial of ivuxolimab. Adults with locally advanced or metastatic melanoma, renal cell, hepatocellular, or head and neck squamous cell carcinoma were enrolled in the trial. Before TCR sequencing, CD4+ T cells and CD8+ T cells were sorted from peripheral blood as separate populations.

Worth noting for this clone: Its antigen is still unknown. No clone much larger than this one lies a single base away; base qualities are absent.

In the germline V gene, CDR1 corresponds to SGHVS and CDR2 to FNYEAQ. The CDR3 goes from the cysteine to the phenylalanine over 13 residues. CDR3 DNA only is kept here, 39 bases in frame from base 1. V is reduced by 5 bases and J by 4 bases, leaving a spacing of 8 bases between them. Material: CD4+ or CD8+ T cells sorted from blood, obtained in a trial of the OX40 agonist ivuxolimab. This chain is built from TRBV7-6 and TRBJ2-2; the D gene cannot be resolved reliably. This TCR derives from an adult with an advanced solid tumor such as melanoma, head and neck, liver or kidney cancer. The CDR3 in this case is CASSIIRTGELFF. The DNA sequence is TGTGCCAGCAGCATAATCCGCACCGGGGAGCTGTTTTTT.